The 9 T cell receptor beta chains in this list originate from one sample, sequenced in a study of T cells after yellow fever vaccination. TCRdb re-called the 5' RACE reads through MiXCR, storing one row per CDR3 protein. The sample has hundreds of thousands of distinct CDR3 sequences, roughly an eighth seen once. This specimen was PBMCs, taken on the day of the yellow fever booster vaccination. The receptors originated from a young man who received the YFV17D yellow fever vaccine.

This clonotype was seen repeatedly, ten times or more. The J gene is TRBJ2-7, the V gene TRBV7-2, with a tentative D call TRBD1 (5 bases). Looked up from germline, CDR1 is SGHTA and CDR2 is FQGNSA. V dropped 1 base and J dropped 1 base, with 11 bases sitting between them. The CDR3 sequence is 15 residues long. CDR3 sequence: CASSLGQDRSYEQYF. The DNA for the CDR3 is TGTGCCAGCAGCTTAGGCCAAGACAGATCCTACGAGCAGTACTTC. The full variable domain, with the rest looked up from reference TRBV7-2 and TRBJ2-7, is GAGVSQSPSNKVTEKGKDVELRCDPISGHTALYWYRQSLGQGLEFLIYFQGNSAPDKSGLPSDRFSAERTGGSVSTLTIQRTQQEDSAVYLCASSLGQDRSYEQYFGPGTRLTVT.

The rearrangement links TRBV29-1 to TRBJ2-2; D is tentatively TRBD1 or TRBD2 (6 bases each). V lost 4 bases to trimming and J lost 6 bases, with 12 bases between them. Germline loops: CDR1 SQVTM, CDR2 ANQGSEA. This CDR3 region has 13 residues. CDR3 sequence: CSVVQGGPGELFF. The CDR3 DNA sequence: TGCAGCGTTGTACAGGGAGGCCCCGGGGAGCTGTTTTTT.

V usage is TRBV15 and J usage is TRBJ2-3; 9 bases fit TRBD2. Germline CDR1 reads LNHNV; CDR2 reads YYDKDF (reference sequence). The V and J ends lost 5 bases and 5 bases, in that order; junction bases with no gene match: 14. The CDR3 runs 17 residues. This CDR3 reads CATSPRGPSGKKDTQYF. CDR3 nucleotides: TGTGCCACCAGCCCTAGGGGTCCTAGCGGGAAAAAAGATACGCAGTATTTT. Filled out from reference TRBV15 and TRBJ2-3, the complete variable domain reads DAMVIQNPRYQVTQFGKPVTLSCSQTLNHNVMYWYQQKSSQAPKLLFHYYDKDFNNEADTPDNFQSRRPNTSFCFLDIRSPGLGDTAMYLCATSPRGPSGKKDTQYFGPGTRLTVL.

In this sample, this clonotype turned up once. This chain connects TRBV7-2 to TRBJ2-7, with 7 bases that match TRBD2. Trimming took 0 bases from V and 3 from J; bases not matched to a gene: 5. CDR1 is SGHTA, CDR2 FQGNSA, per germline. CDR3 size: 15 residues. CDR3 amino acids: CASSLARAGFYEQYF. In DNA, the CDR3 is TGTGCCAGCAGCTTAGCGCGAGCGGGGTTCTACGAGCAGTACTTC.

This clonotype was observed at least ten times. The chain couples TRBV7-3 to TRBJ2-5; D possibly uses TRBD1 or TRBD2 (6 bases each). The V and J ends lost 5 bases and 5 bases respectively, with 18 bases between them. There are 15 residues in the CDR3. The V gene's germline CDR1 is SGHTA and CDR2 FQGTGA. The CDR3 is CASSLGGMESETQYF. CDR3 sequence (DNA): TGTGCCAGCAGCCTAGGGGGGATGGAGTCGGAGACCCAGTACTTC.

The chain combines TRBV6-1 with TRBJ1-2; 10 bases are shared with TRBD1. Unmatched junction bases numbered 13, after V lost 6 bases and J lost 0 bases. Germline V lookup: CDR1 MNHNS, CDR2 SASEGT. CDR3 size: 18 residues. The CDR3 sequence: CASRRTGTGAGPNYGYTF. CDR3 nucleotide sequence: TGTGCCAGCAGGAGGACGGGGACAGGGGCCGGCCCTAACTATGGCTACACCTTC.

This clonotype has ten or more counts. The J gene is TRBJ2-1, the V gene TRBV11-2; 10 bases map to TRBD2. This CDR3 spans 13 amino acids. V dropped 5 bases and J dropped 10; count of bases not matched to a gene: 5. CDR1 and CDR2 from the germline V gene are SGHAT and FQNNGV. The CDR3 DNA reads as TGTGCCAGCAGCGCTAGCGGGAGCGCCGAGCAGTTCTTC. This encodes CASSASGSAEQFF.

The CDR3 DNA is TGTGCCACTAAGAGGGGGACAGCCGGAAATCAGCCCCAGCATTTT. This gives the protein CATKRGTAGNQPQHF. The chain carries TRBV19 and TRBJ1-5, with 7 bases matching TRBD1. Germline CDR1 LNHDA, CDR2 SQIVND (reference sequence). Trimming took 10 bases from V and 4 from J; bases not matched to a gene: 13. The CDR3 totals 15 residues.

Only one count was recorded for this clonotype. The chain combines TRBV7-3 with TRBJ2-2, with no clear D. This CDR3 has 13 amino acids. V was trimmed by 5 bases and J by 10 bases, leaving 14 bases between them. CDR1 and CDR2 from the germline V gene are SGHTA and FQGTGA. CDR3 amino acids: CASSQSWDVELFF. DNA for the CDR3: TGTGCCAGCAGCCAAAGCTGGGATGTGGAGCTGTTTTTT.